The source of this TCR beta chain is a study of CD8 T cells in Susac syndrome. Study at large: Patients with Susac syndrome were therapy-naive, on corticosteroids, or on intravenous immunoglobulin alone at blood draw.

RNA, at about 0.45 to 1 ug, was reverse transcribed with random hexamers. Amplification of TCR beta CDR3 by immunoSEQ multiplex PCR spanned 54 Vbeta and 13 Jbeta. TCRdb recomputed calls from the immunoSEQ multiplex PCR reads with MiXCR, one row per CDR3 protein. The data show 130,000 to 150,000 distinct CDR3 sequences, approximately 96% seen once. This clonotype came up once. Antigen specificity is unknown. Study results and limitations: Within Susac syndrome CD4+ T cell repertoires, clonal expansion was not evident.

V lost 6 bases, J lost 3 bases, and 9 bases stayed unmatched. There are 16 residues in the CDR3. Looked up from germline, CDR1 is MNHNS and CDR2 is SASEGT. This TCR was recovered from a human donor with Susac syndrome. The rearrangement joins TRBV6-1 to TRBJ1-4; 8 nucleotides line up with TRBD1. What was sequenced was CD4+ T cells from PBMCs. CDR3 sequence (DNA): TGTGCCAGCAGCATGACAGGGGCCAAATCTAATGAAAAACTGTTTTTT. Protein product: CASSMTGAKSNEKLFF.